This is a list of T cell receptor beta chains from one sample in a study of response to subunit inactivated influenza vaccine. Each CDR3 protein gets one entry after TCRdb re-called the RT-PCR reads with MiXCR. The sample lists fewer than 700,000 distinct CDR3 sequences, under 15% seen once, with 10% to 15% in the top ten. Here the sequenced sample was PBMCs from blood, taken around seven weeks after vaccination. The receptors were gathered from a man aged 45-60 years who received an inactivated influenza vaccine. CDR3s include the opening cysteine and the closing phenylalanine or tryptophan. D genes are given only for firm matches. Clone size appears in some rows only: once, few, many, or a class for an expanded clone.

d_gene: NA
abundance: few
j_gene: TRBJ1-2
v_gene: TRBV4-2
len: 11
CDR3nt: TGTGCCAGCAGCCAAGGACAGCTCTTCACGTTC
CDR3aa: CASSQGQLFTF

d_gene: NA
abundance: few
j_gene: TRBJ2-5
v_gene: TRBV3-1
len: 14
CDR3nt: TGTGCCAGCAGCCAACATGAGGTTCAAGAGACCCAGTACTTC
CDR3aa: CASSQHEVQETQYF

d_gene: TRBD1
abundance: few
j_gene: TRBJ2-2
v_gene: TRBV7-8
len: 14
CDR3nt: TGTGCCAGCTGCCGGGACAGTACCACCGGGGAGCTGTTTTTT
CDR3aa: CASCRDSTTGELFF

d_gene: NA
abundance: few
j_gene: TRBJ2-5
v_gene: TRBV4-3
len: 15
CDR3nt: TGCGCCAGCAGCCAAGATGGACACCTTCAAGAGACCCAGTACTTC
CDR3aa: CASSQDGHLQETQYF

d_gene: NA
abundance: many
j_gene: TRBJ2-7
v_gene: TRBV18
len: 14
CDR3nt: TGTGCCAGCTCACTCAGACAGGACTCCTACGAGCAGTACTTC
CDR3aa: CASSLRQDSYEQYF

d_gene: TRBD2
abundance: NA
j_gene: TRBJ2-7
v_gene: TRBV15
len: 14
CDR3nt: TGTGCCACCAGCCAGATAGCGGGAGGCTACGAGCAGTACTTC
CDR3aa: CATSQIAGGYEQYF

d_gene: NA
abundance: NA
j_gene: TRBJ2-5
v_gene: TRBV27
len: 14
CDR3nt: TGTGCCAGCAGTTTATTCGCGGGATCAGAGACCCAGTACTTC
CDR3aa: CASSLFAGSETQYF

d_gene: NA
abundance: NA
j_gene: TRBJ2-7
v_gene: TRBV10-3
len: 12
CDR3nt: TGTGCCATCAGTGAGCCACCTTACGAGCAGTACTTC
CDR3aa: CAISEPPYEQYF

d_gene: TRBD2
abundance: many
j_gene: TRBJ2-1
v_gene: TRBV11-2
len: 16
CDR3nt: TGTGCCAGCAGCTCCATAGCGGGGGGGCGCTACAATGAGCAGTTCTTC
CDR3aa: CASSSIAGGRYNEQFF

d_gene: NA
abundance: few
j_gene: TRBJ1-5
v_gene: TRBV20-1
len: 14
CDR3nt: TGCAGCGCAAAAACCTCAGGGGGCAATCAGCCCCAGCATTTT
CDR3aa: CSAKTSGGNQPQHF

d_gene: TRBD1
abundance: NA
j_gene: TRBJ1-5
v_gene: TRBV7-8
len: 17
CDR3nt: TGTGCCAGCAGCCCCGGGACAGGGGATCACAGACGTCAGCCCCAGCATTTT
CDR3aa: CASSPGTGDHRRQPQHF

d_gene: TRBD2
abundance: NA
j_gene: TRBJ2-5
v_gene: TRBV29-1
len: 14
CDR3nt: TGCAGCGTTGAAAGTAGCGGGAGGGTGGAGACCCAGTACTTC
CDR3aa: CSVESSGRVETQYF

d_gene: NA
abundance: few
j_gene: TRBJ2-1
v_gene: TRBV6-5
len: 15
CDR3nt: TGTGCCAGCAGTTACAAAGGGGGAGGCTACAATGAGCAGTTCTTC
CDR3aa: CASSYKGGGYNEQFF

d_gene: NA
abundance: NA
j_gene: TRBJ1-1
v_gene: TRBV12-3/TRBV12-4
len: 13
CDR3nt: TGTGCCAGCAGCCCACGACATTACACTGAAGCTTTCTTT
CDR3aa: CASSPRHYTEAFF

d_gene: NA
abundance: few
j_gene: TRBJ2-5
v_gene: TRBV15
len: 12
CDR3nt: TGTGCCACCAGCCCCGGAGAAGAGACCCAGTACTTC
CDR3aa: CATSPGEETQYF

d_gene: NA
abundance: NA
j_gene: TRBJ1-1
v_gene: TRBV11-1
len: 16
CDR3nt: TGTGCCAGCAGCTCCACGGGCAAGGGGACTTACACTGAAGCTTTCTTT
CDR3aa: CASSSTGKGTYTEAFF

d_gene: TRBD2
abundance: NA
j_gene: TRBJ2-3
v_gene: TRBV20-1
len: 17
CDR3nt: TGCAGTGCTAGAGGAGTCCTAGCGGGAGCCACCACAGATACGCAGTATTTT
CDR3aa: CSARGVLAGATTDTQYF

d_gene: TRBD2
abundance: NA
j_gene: TRBJ2-7
v_gene: TRBV6-5
len: 16
CDR3nt: TGTGCCAGCAGTTACTCGCCTAGCGGGATCTCCTACGAGCAGTACTTC
CDR3aa: CASSYSPSGISYEQYF

d_gene: NA
abundance: NA
j_gene: TRBJ2-5
v_gene: TRBV6-5
len: 15
CDR3nt: TGTGCCAGCAGTTACCCCGGGTCCGTACAAGAGACCCAGTACTTC
CDR3aa: CASSYPGSVQETQYF

d_gene: NA
abundance: NA
j_gene: TRBJ2-2
v_gene: TRBV25-1
len: 14
CDR3nt: TGTGCCAGCAGTGAAATATGGGGGTCCGGGGAGCTGTTTTTT
CDR3aa: CASSEIWGSGELFF

d_gene: NA
abundance: NA
j_gene: TRBJ2-5
v_gene: TRBV7-9
len: 14
CDR3nt: TGTGCCAGCAGCAATAGATTGGGGGAAGAGACCCAGTACTTC
CDR3aa: CASSNRLGEETQYF

d_gene: TRBD2
abundance: few
j_gene: TRBJ2-2
v_gene: TRBV25-1
len: 23
CDR3nt: TGTGCCAGCAGTGCCCGACAGGGTCTGGCTAGCGGGAGGGCCTTTGCGAACACCGGGGAGCTGTTTTTT
CDR3aa: CASSARQGLASGRAFANTGELFF

d_gene: NA
abundance: few
j_gene: TRBJ2-7
v_gene: TRBV20-1
len: 12
CDR3nt: TGCAGTGCCCGACGACCCCCCTACGAGCAGTACTTC
CDR3aa: CSARRPPYEQYF

d_gene: NA
abundance: few
j_gene: TRBJ2-5
v_gene: TRBV7-2
len: 15
CDR3nt: TGTGCCAGCAGCCCTGCGATCGGGCCTCAGGAGACCCAGTACTTC
CDR3aa: CASSPAIGPQETQYF

d_gene: NA
abundance: NA
j_gene: TRBJ1-2
v_gene: TRBV7-2
len: 14
CDR3nt: TGTGCCAGCAGCCTCTCGTGGGGAAACTATGGCTACACCTTC
CDR3aa: CASSLSWGNYGYTF

d_gene: NA
abundance: many
j_gene: TRBJ1-2
v_gene: TRBV6-5
len: 13
CDR3nt: TGTGCCAGCAGTTACTCTGGAGAGGGGGGCTACACCTTC
CDR3aa: CASSYSGEGGYTF

d_gene: TRBD2
abundance: many
j_gene: TRBJ2-3
v_gene: TRBV12-3/TRBV12-4
len: 15
CDR3nt: TGTGCCAGCAGTTTAACTAGCGGGAGACCAGATACGCAGTATTTT
CDR3aa: CASSLTSGRPDTQYF

d_gene: NA
abundance: NA
j_gene: TRBJ1-6
v_gene: TRBV10-3
len: 16
CDR3nt: TGTGCCATCAGTGAGGGCAGCAACTCCTATAATTCACCCCTCCACTTT
CDR3aa: CAISEGSNSYNSPLHF

d_gene: NA
abundance: NA
j_gene: TRBJ1-6
v_gene: TRBV4-3
len: 15
CDR3nt: TGCGCCAGCAGCCAAGGAGGGACGCCCCAATCACCCCTCCACTTT
CDR3aa: CASSQGGTPQSPLHF

d_gene: NA
abundance: few
j_gene: TRBJ1-5
v_gene: TRBV20-1
len: 15
CDR3nt: TGCAGTGCTCCACGGGCAGTTGGAAGCAATCAGCCCCAGCATTTT
CDR3aa: CSAPRAVGSNQPQHF

d_gene: NA
abundance: NA
j_gene: TRBJ2-5
v_gene: TRBV18
len: 15
CDR3nt: TGTGCCAGCTCACAATCCAGGGGCGGCGGGGAGACCCAGTACTTC
CDR3aa: CASSQSRGGGETQYF

d_gene: NA
abundance: few
j_gene: TRBJ2-5
v_gene: TRBV21-1
len: 16
CDR3nt: TGTGCCAGCAGCAAATGCCCCAGGGACAGGGGAGAGACCCAGTACTTC
CDR3aa: CASSKCPRDRGETQYF

d_gene: NA
abundance: many
j_gene: TRBJ2-1
v_gene: TRBV6-2/TRBV6-3
len: 12
CDR3nt: TGTGCCAGCAGTGGCAGGGACAATGAGCAGTTCTTC
CDR3aa: CASSGRDNEQFF

d_gene: TRBD2
abundance: NA
j_gene: TRBJ2-1
v_gene: TRBV20-1
len: 16
CDR3nt: TGCTGTGCTAGAGGCTCTAGCGGGGGGGCCCCCAATGAGCAGTTCTTC
CDR3aa: CCARGSSGGAPNEQFF

d_gene: NA
abundance: few
j_gene: TRBJ2-2
v_gene: TRBV29-1
len: 16
CDR3nt: TGCAGCGTGTCTATCGGGGACATAGCGAACACCGGGGAGCTGTTTTTT
CDR3aa: CSVSIGDIANTGELFF

d_gene: NA
abundance: many
j_gene: TRBJ2-1
v_gene: TRBV4-3
len: 16
CDR3nt: TGCGCCAGCAGCCAAGATATCTCCAACTCCTACAATGAGCAGTTCTTC
CDR3aa: CASSQDISNSYNEQFF

d_gene: NA
abundance: NA
j_gene: TRBJ2-5
v_gene: TRBV7-2
len: 16
CDR3nt: TGTGCCAGCAGCTTAGCGTTCGACAGAGCTCAAGAGACCCAGTACTTC
CDR3aa: CASSLAFDRAQETQYF

d_gene: NA
abundance: NA
j_gene: TRBJ2-7
v_gene: TRBV7-2
len: 13
CDR3nt: TGTGCCAGCAGCTTAGCAGCGGACTACGAGCAGTACTTC
CDR3aa: CASSLAADYEQYF

d_gene: TRBD1
abundance: NA
j_gene: TRBJ2-7
v_gene: TRBV5-5
len: 17
CDR3nt: TGTGCCAGCAGCCCCCAGGGGGCTCTCAACTCCTTCTACGAGCAGTACTTC
CDR3aa: CASSPQGALNSFYEQYF

d_gene: TRBD2
abundance: NA
j_gene: TRBJ2-1
v_gene: TRBV7-8
len: 17
CDR3nt: TGTGCCAGCAGCCTACGTAGGACTAGCTCGAGCTACAATGAGCAGTTCTTC
CDR3aa: CASSLRRTSSSYNEQFF

d_gene: NA
abundance: few
j_gene: TRBJ1-5
v_gene: TRBV12-3/TRBV12-4
len: 15
CDR3nt: TGTGCCAGCAGTGAGGACAGTCTGAGCAATCAGCCCCAGCATTTT
CDR3aa: CASSEDSLSNQPQHF

d_gene: TRBD1
abundance: NA
j_gene: TRBJ1-2
v_gene: TRBV6-1
len: 13
CDR3nt: TGTGCCAGCAGTGGACAGGGGAGCTATGGCTACACCTTC
CDR3aa: CASSGQGSYGYTF

d_gene: TRBD2
abundance: few
j_gene: TRBJ2-2
v_gene: TRBV11-2
len: 16
CDR3nt: TGTGCCAGCAGCCCCCTGACTAGCGTATACACCGGGGAGCTGTTTTTT
CDR3aa: CASSPLTSVYTGELFF

d_gene: TRBD2
abundance: NA
j_gene: TRBJ2-5
v_gene: TRBV5-1
len: 16
CDR3nt: TGCGCCAGCAGCTTGGTTGGGACTAAAGACGGGGAGACCCAGCACTTC
CDR3aa: CASSLVGTKDGETQHF

d_gene: NA
abundance: NA
j_gene: TRBJ2-7
v_gene: TRBV7-2
len: 14
CDR3nt: TGTGCCAGCAGCTTAGGCTCTGACCGCCGCAGCTGGTACTTC
CDR3aa: CASSLGSDRRSWYF

d_gene: NA
abundance: few
j_gene: TRBJ2-7
v_gene: TRBV20-1
len: 14
CDR3nt: TGCAGTGCCCATGAGCCCTCGAGCTCCTACGAGCAGTACTTC
CDR3aa: CSAHEPSSSYEQYF

d_gene: NA
abundance: few
j_gene: TRBJ2-1
v_gene: TRBV5-1
len: 15
CDR3nt: TGCGCCAGCAGCGAAATGGATACCACCTACAATGAGCAGTTCTTC
CDR3aa: CASSEMDTTYNEQFF

d_gene: NA
abundance: many
j_gene: TRBJ2-7
v_gene: TRBV20-1
len: 15
CDR3nt: TGCAGTGCTAGAGATTACAGAAAAGGGTCCTACGAGCAGTACTTC
CDR3aa: CSARDYRKGSYEQYF

d_gene: NA
abundance: NA
j_gene: TRBJ2-5
v_gene: TRBV18
len: 15
CDR3nt: TGTGCCAGCTCACCAACAGGGCCTCCTCAGGAGACCCAGTACTTC
CDR3aa: CASSPTGPPQETQYF

d_gene: TRBD2
abundance: once
j_gene: TRBJ2-5
v_gene: TRBV4-2
len: 17
CDR3nt: TGTGCCAGCAGCCAAGGGACTAGCGGGGGGAGCCAAGAGACCCAGTACTTC
CDR3aa: CASSQGTSGGSQETQYF